The rows below give T cell receptor beta chains drawn from one sample of a study of cytomegalovirus exposure and HLA in healthy donors. TCRdb's copy holds only in-frame clones and misses some; the assay was immunoSEQ multiplex PCR. This sample has 110,000 or so clones, with about 91% found just once. The sample was PBMCs. The receptors stem from a man between 18 and 35 years old in good health and CMV-seronegative. The CDR3 runs from the conserved cysteine through the conserved F or W. The order of the fields is clone size, J gene, V gene, D gene, CDR3 length, CDR3 protein, CDR3 DNA. D genes are given only for firm matches. Not all rows give a size; the values are once, few, many and, for expanded clones, a class.

clone_size: NA
j_call: TRBJ2-1
v_call: TRBV28
d_call: NA
cdr3_length: 17
cdr3_aa: CASSFNLEADLHNEQFF
cdr3_nt: TGTGCCAGCAGTTTTAACCTAGAAGCGGACCTACACAATGAGCAGTTCTTC

clone_size: NA
j_call: TRBJ2-1
v_call: TRBV7-8
d_call: TRBD2
cdr3_length: 15
cdr3_aa: CASSWTSGAYNEQFF
cdr3_nt: TGTGCCAGCAGTTGGACTAGCGGGGCCTACAATGAGCAGTTCTTC

clone_size: NA
j_call: TRBJ1-1
v_call: TRBV28
d_call: NA
cdr3_length: 10
cdr3_aa: CASSTTEAFF
cdr3_nt: TGTGCCAGCAGTACTACTGAAGCTTTCTTT

clone_size: NA
j_call: TRBJ1-5
v_call: TRBV28
d_call: NA
cdr3_length: 15
cdr3_aa: CASSSNRFSNQPQHF
cdr3_nt: TGTGCCAGCAGTTCGAACAGATTTAGCAATCAGCCCCAGCATTTT

clone_size: NA
j_call: TRBJ1-4
v_call: TRBV19
d_call: NA
cdr3_length: 15
cdr3_aa: CASRHNQGLREKLFF
cdr3_nt: TGTGCCAGTAGGCATAACCAGGGATTACGAGAAAAACTGTTTTTT

clone_size: NA
j_call: TRBJ1-1
v_call: TRBV5-8
d_call: NA
cdr3_length: 15
cdr3_aa: CASSWGVTVFTEAFF
cdr3_nt: TGTGCCAGCAGCTGGGGGGTCACAGTATTCACTGAAGCTTTCTTT

clone_size: NA
j_call: TRBJ2-3
v_call: TRBV5-1
d_call: TRBD2
cdr3_length: 16
cdr3_aa: CASSQGLAARTDTQYF
cdr3_nt: TGCGCCAGCAGCCAGGGACTAGCGGCCCGCACAGATACGCAGTATTTT

clone_size: NA
j_call: TRBJ1-1
v_call: TRBV28
d_call: TRBD1
cdr3_length: 14
cdr3_aa: CASTQDRVDTEAFF
cdr3_nt: TGTGCCAGCACACAGGACAGGGTAGACACTGAAGCTTTCTTT

clone_size: NA
j_call: TRBJ1-1
v_call: TRBV9
d_call: NA
cdr3_length: 15
cdr3_aa: CASSPDGGLNTEAFF
cdr3_nt: TGTGCCAGCAGCCCAGATGGGGGCCTGAACACTGAAGCTTTCTTT

clone_size: once
j_call: TRBJ1-1
v_call: TRBV18
d_call: NA
cdr3_length: 13
cdr3_aa: CASSVTENTEAFF
cdr3_nt: TGTGCCAGCTCTGTGACTGAGAACACTGAAGCTTTCTTT

clone_size: few
j_call: TRBJ2-7
v_call: TRBV5-5
d_call: TRBD1
cdr3_length: 14
cdr3_aa: CASSWQGAEDEQYF
cdr3_nt: TGTGCCAGCAGCTGGCAGGGGGCGGAGGACGAGCAGTACTTC

clone_size: NA
j_call: TRBJ1-5
v_call: TRBV30
d_call: NA
cdr3_length: 13
cdr3_aa: CAWSRAGRQPQHF
cdr3_nt: TGTGCCTGGAGTAGGGCGGGTAGGCAGCCCCAGCATTTT

clone_size: NA
j_call: TRBJ1-4
v_call: TRBV7-9
d_call: TRBD1
cdr3_length: 14
cdr3_aa: CASTPGQRNEKLFF
cdr3_nt: TGTGCCAGCACTCCGGGACAGAGAAATGAAAAACTGTTTTTT

clone_size: once
j_call: TRBJ1-3
v_call: TRBV2
d_call: TRBD1
cdr3_length: 14
cdr3_aa: CASNTGVSGNTIYF
cdr3_nt: TGTGCCAGCAACACAGGGGTCTCTGGAAACACCATATATTTT

clone_size: NA
j_call: TRBJ2-6
v_call: TRBV18
d_call: NA
cdr3_length: 15
cdr3_aa: CASSPFPLGANVLTF
cdr3_nt: TGTGCCAGCTCACCCTTTCCCCTGGGGGCCAACGTCCTGACTTTC

clone_size: NA
j_call: TRBJ2-2
v_call: TRBV6-5
d_call: NA
cdr3_length: 15
cdr3_aa: CASTRTSLVPGELFF
cdr3_nt: TGTGCCAGCACCCGAACCTCACTGGTTCCCGGGGAGCTGTTTTTT

clone_size: NA
j_call: TRBJ2-3
v_call: TRBV27
d_call: TRBD2
cdr3_length: 16
cdr3_aa: CASSLLSGRDTDTQYF
cdr3_nt: TGTGCCAGCAGTTTATTGTCCGGGAGGGACACAGATACGCAGTATTTT

clone_size: NA
j_call: TRBJ2-7
v_call: TRBV7-2
d_call: NA
cdr3_length: 14
cdr3_aa: CASSFGVYTYEQYF
cdr3_nt: TGTGCCAGCAGTTTTGGTGTGTACACCTACGAGCAGTACTTC

clone_size: NA
j_call: TRBJ1-3
v_call: TRBV28
d_call: NA
cdr3_length: 16
cdr3_aa: CASSPLGRTSGNTIYF
cdr3_nt: TGTGCCAGCAGTCCCCTGGGCAGAACCTCTGGAAACACCATATATTTT

clone_size: few
j_call: TRBJ2-7
v_call: TRBV18
d_call: TRBD2
cdr3_length: 14
cdr3_aa: CASSPRLAGDEQYF
cdr3_nt: TGTGCCAGCTCACCCCGGCTAGCGGGCGACGAGCAGTACTTC

clone_size: NA
j_call: TRBJ2-3
v_call: TRBV5-1
d_call: NA
cdr3_length: 16
cdr3_aa: CASSLIRGTSTDTQYF
cdr3_nt: TGCGCCAGCAGCTTGATTCGCGGAACTAGCACAGATACGCAGTATTTT

clone_size: NA
j_call: TRBJ2-7
v_call: TRBV19
d_call: TRBD1
cdr3_length: 13
cdr3_aa: CASSIVAGGEQYF
cdr3_nt: TGTGCCAGTAGTATAGTGGCAGGGGGCGAGCAGTACTTC

clone_size: NA
j_call: TRBJ1-5
v_call: TRBV28
d_call: NA
cdr3_length: 17
cdr3_aa: CASTPNPGFDSNQPQHF
cdr3_nt: TGTGCCAGCACGCCGAACCCAGGGTTTGATAGCAATCAGCCCCAGCATTTT

clone_size: NA
j_call: TRBJ1-1
v_call: TRBV6-5
d_call: NA
cdr3_length: 13
cdr3_aa: CASSYSRAVEAFF
cdr3_nt: TGTGCCAGCAGTTACTCCCGAGCCGTTGAAGCTTTCTTT

clone_size: NA
j_call: TRBJ1-5
v_call: TRBV6-1
d_call: NA
cdr3_length: 17
cdr3_aa: CASSDRGLINSNQPQHF
cdr3_nt: TGTGCCAGCAGTGATCGGGGTCTCATCAATAGCAATCAGCCCCAGCATTTT

clone_size: NA
j_call: TRBJ1-2
v_call: TRBV28
d_call: TRBD1
cdr3_length: 17
cdr3_aa: CASSPRRWGQPNYGYTF
cdr3_nt: TGTGCCAGCAGTCCCCGTCGCTGGGGACAGCCTAACTATGGCTACACCTTC

clone_size: NA
j_call: TRBJ2-7
v_call: TRBV28
d_call: TRBD1
cdr3_length: 16
cdr3_aa: CASSPGQGFLRYEQYF
cdr3_nt: TGTGCCAGCAGCCCGGGACAGGGTTTTTTACGCTACGAGCAGTACTTC

clone_size: NA
j_call: TRBJ2-7
v_call: TRBV27
d_call: TRBD1
cdr3_length: 16
cdr3_aa: CASSFNFGTVIYEQYF
cdr3_nt: TGTGCCAGCAGTTTTAATTTCGGGACAGTGATCTACGAGCAGTACTTC

clone_size: NA
j_call: TRBJ2-1
v_call: TRBV11-2
d_call: TRBD1
cdr3_length: 16
cdr3_aa: CASSLNRDRGLREQFF
cdr3_nt: TGTGCCAGCAGCTTAAACCGGGACAGGGGTCTTCGAGAGCAGTTCTTC

clone_size: NA
j_call: TRBJ1-2
v_call: TRBV7-9
d_call: TRBD1
cdr3_length: 15
cdr3_aa: CASSLAYGTGDGYTF
cdr3_nt: TGTGCCAGCAGCTTAGCTTACGGGACAGGGGACGGCTACACCTTC

clone_size: NA
j_call: TRBJ1-1
v_call: TRBV2
d_call: TRBD1
cdr3_length: 17
cdr3_aa: CASTSPGQGMGGTEAFF
cdr3_nt: TGTGCCAGCACCAGCCCGGGACAGGGGATGGGGGGCACTGAAGCTTTCTTT

clone_size: NA
j_call: TRBJ2-7
v_call: TRBV5-1
d_call: TRBD1
cdr3_length: 14
cdr3_aa: CASSLGQGVYEQYF
cdr3_nt: TGCGCCAGCAGCCTCGGACAGGGGGTCTACGAGCAGTACTTC

clone_size: NA
j_call: TRBJ1-2
v_call: TRBV19
d_call: NA
cdr3_length: 11
cdr3_aa: CASMGAGGYTF
cdr3_nt: TGTGCCAGTATGGGGGCTGGAGGCTACACCTTC

clone_size: NA
j_call: TRBJ2-1
v_call: TRBV7-2
d_call: TRBD1
cdr3_length: 15
cdr3_aa: CASSLAGGQGYEQFF
cdr3_nt: TGTGCCAGCAGCTTAGCTGGAGGACAGGGATACGAGCAGTTCTTC

clone_size: NA
j_call: TRBJ1-2
v_call: TRBV27
d_call: NA
cdr3_length: 11
cdr3_aa: CASSSGGGYTF
cdr3_nt: TGTGCCAGCAGTTCCGGGGGAGGCTACACCTTC

clone_size: once
j_call: TRBJ1-2
v_call: TRBV18
d_call: NA
cdr3_length: 14
cdr3_aa: CASSPRTDDYGYTF
cdr3_nt: TGTGCCAGCTCACCTAGAACAGACGACTATGGCTACACCTTC

clone_size: NA
j_call: TRBJ2-7
v_call: TRBV18
d_call: TRBD2
cdr3_length: 16
cdr3_aa: CASSPDSGGPTYEQYF
cdr3_nt: TGTGCCAGCTCACCGGATTCGGGGGGACCTACCTACGAGCAGTACTTC

clone_size: NA
j_call: TRBJ1-4
v_call: TRBV28
d_call: NA
cdr3_length: 16
cdr3_aa: CASSLNWGVGHEKLFF
cdr3_nt: TGTGCCAGCAGTTTGAATTGGGGGGTGGGTCATGAAAAACTGTTTTTT

clone_size: NA
j_call: TRBJ2-1
v_call: TRBV10-1
d_call: TRBD1
cdr3_length: 18
cdr3_aa: CASSGDPQGQGVVNEQFF
cdr3_nt: TGCGCCAGCAGTGGAGACCCCCAAGGACAGGGGGTTGTCAATGAGCAGTTCTTC

clone_size: NA
j_call: TRBJ2-7
v_call: TRBV15
d_call: TRBD1
cdr3_length: 15
cdr3_aa: CATSRDQDRDHEQYF
cdr3_nt: TGTGCCACCAGCAGAGATCAGGACAGGGACCACGAGCAGTACTTC

clone_size: NA
j_call: TRBJ1-2
v_call: TRBV9
d_call: NA
cdr3_length: 15
cdr3_aa: CASSVGTDLNYGYTF
cdr3_nt: TGTGCCAGCAGCGTAGGTACAGACCTTAACTATGGCTACACCTTC

clone_size: once
j_call: TRBJ1-2
v_call: TRBV6-4
d_call: TRBD1
cdr3_length: 15
cdr3_aa: CASSDSRDRGLGYTF
cdr3_nt: TGTGCCAGCAGTGACTCCCGGGACAGGGGTTTAGGCTACACCTTC

clone_size: NA
j_call: TRBJ2-1
v_call: TRBV28
d_call: NA
cdr3_length: 15
cdr3_aa: CASINQGNSYNEQFF
cdr3_nt: TGTGCCAGTATCAACCAGGGGAACTCCTACAATGAGCAGTTCTTC

clone_size: NA
j_call: TRBJ2-7
v_call: TRBV6-1
d_call: TRBD1
cdr3_length: 17
cdr3_aa: CASSDHTGQGYEYEQYF
cdr3_nt: TGTGCCAGCAGTGACCACACAGGACAGGGGTATGAATACGAGCAGTACTTC

clone_size: NA
j_call: TRBJ1-2
v_call: TRBV4-1
d_call: TRBD1
cdr3_length: 14
cdr3_aa: CASSLTGQNYGYTF
cdr3_nt: TGCGCCAGCAGCCTCACGGGACAGAACTATGGCTACACCTTC

clone_size: few
j_call: TRBJ1-2
v_call: TRBV30
d_call: NA
cdr3_length: 15
cdr3_aa: CAWSVVWGHVFGYTF
cdr3_nt: TGTGCCTGGAGTGTCGTATGGGGACATGTATTTGGCTACACCTTC

clone_size: NA
j_call: TRBJ2-7
v_call: TRBV5-6
d_call: NA
cdr3_length: 13
cdr3_aa: CASSLFDRNEQYF
cdr3_nt: TGTGCCAGCAGCTTGTTTGACAGGAACGAGCAGTACTTC

clone_size: few
j_call: TRBJ1-6
v_call: TRBV6-5
d_call: NA
cdr3_length: 15
cdr3_aa: CASSPPIQGRSPLHF
cdr3_nt: TGTGCCAGCAGTCCCCCGATACAGGGTCGTTCACCCCTCCACTTT

clone_size: NA
j_call: TRBJ2-5
v_call: TRBV15
d_call: NA
cdr3_length: 13
cdr3_aa: CATSRDAEETQYF
cdr3_nt: TGTGCCACCAGCAGAGATGCAGAAGAGACCCAGTACTTC

clone_size: NA
j_call: TRBJ2-1
v_call: TRBV6-5
d_call: TRBD1
cdr3_length: 13
cdr3_aa: CASRGQGPQEQFF
cdr3_nt: TGTGCCAGCAGGGGACAGGGCCCTCAGGAGCAGTTCTTC

clone_size: NA
j_call: TRBJ1-4
v_call: TRBV19
d_call: NA
cdr3_length: 13
cdr3_aa: CARPGPGREKLFF
cdr3_nt: TGTGCCCGACCAGGACCGGGAAGAGAAAAACTGTTTTTT

clone_size: NA
j_call: TRBJ2-7
v_call: TRBV15
d_call: NA
cdr3_length: 12
cdr3_aa: CATSTGINEQYF
cdr3_nt: TGTGCCACCAGCACAGGTATCAACGAGCAGTACTTC

clone_size: NA
j_call: TRBJ1-2
v_call: TRBV18
d_call: NA
cdr3_length: 13
cdr3_aa: CASSPSPNYGYTF
cdr3_nt: TGTGCCAGCTCACCATCTCCCAACTATGGCTACACCTTC